The 2 T cell receptor beta chains below were found in one sample sequenced in a study of CDR3 diversity in severe acne. TCRdb re-called the PCR reads with MiXCR, one entry per CDR3 protein. The sample consists of about 90,000 distinct CDR3 sequences, roughly 52% of them appearing once. Input material: blood. The source of these receptors is a male donor in good health, serving as a control.

The CDR3 DNA follows: TGTGCCAGCAGCTTCCAGTACTTC. This sequence encodes CASSFQYF. The J gene is TRBJ2-5, the V gene TRBV7-9, with D unresolved. Germline CDR1 reads SEHNR; CDR2 reads FQNEAQ (reference sequence). Deletions cut 3 bases from V and 10 bases from J, with 0 bases between. This CDR3 contains 8 residues.

This clonotype came up many times. The DNA of the CDR3 is TGTGCCAGCTCACCGCCAGGATCCCTCAATCAGCCCCAGCATTTT. Translated, it gives CASSPPGSLNQPQHF. The chain employs TRBV18 and TRBJ1-5, with no clear D. Germline values: CDR1 KGHSH, CDR2 LQKENI. This CDR3 comprises 15 residues. V dropped 3 bases and J dropped 3 bases, with 12 bases sitting between them.